The rows below give T cell receptor beta chains drawn from one sample of a study of spatial heterogeneity in lung cancer. TCRdb independently ran MiXCR on the 5' RACE reads; one entry per CDR3 protein. Of some 120,000 distinct CDR3 sequences listed, approximately 12% are singletons. The sample was PBMCs, taken at follow-up. These TCRs come from a male donor with early-stage non-small cell lung cancer. CDR3s include the opening cysteine and the closing phenylalanine or tryptophan.

>TRBV20-1|16
CSARGDRGSGANVLTF
>TRBV20-1|14
CSARDAGTTYEQYF
>TRBV20-1|16
CSARIPGTFPGRGYTF
>TRBV27|13
CASSLRLAGEQYF
>TRBV5-1|15
CASSLDGDSRRGYTF
>TRBV24-1|10
CATSEDRWYF
>TRBV25-1|16
CASSELTGGLNTEAFF
>TRBV15|13
CATSRTDRGEQYF
>TRBV12-3/TRBV12-4|16
CASTLGGLAAVNEQFF
>TRBV29-1|11
CSVQRINEQFF
>TRBV24-1|12
CATSGTGETQHF
>TRBV24-1|15
CATSDLRQGVGTQYF
>TRBV6-2/TRBV6-3|14
CASRENLRNTEAFF
>TRBV12-3/TRBV12-4|13
CASSLGTWGEQYF
>TRBV4-1|19
CASSQDRGRRAGPTDTQYF
>TRBV10-3|11
CAISGRDFVYF
>TRBV6-5|12
CASSDDISGYTF
>TRBV20-1|13
CSARDQRNTEAFF
>TRBV19|19
CASSIDQRLSRDGNYGYTF
>TRBV9|14
CASSVEVDTGELFF
>TRBV10-3|14
CAISDRAVSSPLHF
>TRBV9|14
CASSVAGTSYGYTF
>TRBV7-9|15
CASSPNAGRGQPQHF
>TRBV7-2|19
CASSFRTSGGTTSTDTQYF
>TRBV4-1|11
CASSQEREWFF
>TRBV6-6|13
CASGGGFTDTQYF
>TRBV28|17
CASSQGQGTRPQETQYF
>TRBV2|16
CASALRGGSLNTEAFF
>TRBV10-2|15
CASSEAGRDVNTQYF
>TRBV7-6|14
CASSLEDRKETQYF
>TRBV7-2|15
CASSLNLAGGETQYF
>TRBV9|15
CASSPEVEEDSPLHF
>TRBV29-1|14
CSVDLSGGGYGYTF
>TRBV3-1|14
CASSQDTSNQPQHF
>TRBV5-6|17
CASSLDQGPSTMDTQYF
>TRBV20-1|14
CSANRGLRQETQYF
>TRBV18|15
CASSPRDRGAETQYF
>TRBV20-1|13
CSAPRSSNQPQHF
>TRBV10-3|15
CAISEGTGSGSPLHF
>TRBV7-9|16
CASSLALGRGNTEAFF
>TRBV2|15
CASSEPLTGINIQYF
>TRBV7-8|17
CASSSPGQGFSNQPQHF
>TRBV6-6|12
CASSYGAPGYTF
>TRBV5-1|16
CASAQNPSTLGGEQYF